This TCR beta chain was sequenced during a study of T cell changes during pregnancy in multiple sclerosis. Repertoires were generated with immunoSEQ multiplex PCR, while TCRdb's copy carries only in-frame clones and drops some. The sample gives just under 65,000 clones, 93% of which show up once; 3.2% is in the top ten. Germline V gene data show CDR1 as SQVTM and CDR2 as ANQGSEA. The CDR3 sequence is 15 residues long. V lost 7 bases and J lost 2; bases outside the gene matches: 11. The receptor's source is a female donor with multiple sclerosis, enrolled in a pregnancy study. V and J are TRBV29-1 and TRBJ2-1; 7 bases agree with TRBD1. Sample: CD8+ T cells from peripheral blood mononuclear cells, taken in the second trimester of pregnancy. CDR3: CSAPGQISPYNEQFF. The CDR3 coding sequence is TGCAGCGCGCCGGGACAGATAAGCCCCTACAATGAGCAGTTCTTC.